These T cell receptor beta chains were read from a single sample in a study of blood T cell repertoires in COVID-19. Data came from immunoSEQ multiplex PCR; TCRdb stores just in-frame clones and leaves some out. The sample lists around 380,000 clones, more than 75% occurring once. The sample consisted of PBMCs or T cells enriched from blood (not recorded which). These receptors all stem from a young man who had recovered from COVID-19. Each CDR3 is given with its conserved first and last residue. A D gene is named only where the DNA matches it firmly. Size is stated for part of the rows, as once, few or many counts, or as a class when the clone is expanded.

>NA|NA|TRBV25-1|TRBJ2-1
CASSDSWGDDYNEQFF
TGTGCCAGCAGTGACTCCTGGGGGGACGACTACAATGAGCAGTTCTTC
>NA|TRBD2|TRBV5-1|TRBJ2-7
CASSLFSSGGTTYEQYF
TGCGCCAGCAGCTTGTTTTCAAGCGGGGGGACCACCTACGAGCAGTACTTC
>NA|NA|TRBV29-1|TRBJ2-7
CSVTSGPYEQYF
TGCAGCGTGACCTCAGGGCCCTACGAGCAGTACTTC
>many|NA|TRBV5-4|TRBJ1-2
CASSPGGAAGNLYGYTF
TGTGCCAGCAGCCCCGGGGGGGCGGCAGGAAACCTCTATGGCTACACCTTC
>NA|NA|TRBV27|TRBJ1-5
CASSFRGGRNNQPQHF
TGTGCCAGCAGTTTTCGGGGGGGACGTAACAATCAGCCCCAGCATTTT
>NA|TRBD2|TRBV5-1|TRBJ2-5
CASQEAAGEGETQYF
TGCGCCTCACAGGAGGCAGCGGGGGAGGGGGAGACCCAGTACTTC
>NA|TRBD1|TRBV7-9|TRBJ2-7
CASSALAGTGGLYEQYF
TGTGCCAGCAGCGCTCTGGCGGGGACAGGGGGCCTCTACGAGCAGTACTTC
>NA|TRBD1|TRBV5-1|TRBJ1-2
CASSLSSTGGYGYTF
TGCGCCAGCAGCTTGTCCTCGACAGGGGGCTATGGCTACACCTTC
>NA|TRBD1|TRBV18|TRBJ1-2
CASSPTGAPDYGYTF
TGTGCCAGCTCCCCGACAGGGGCCCCCGACTATGGCTACACCTTC
>NA|TRBD1|TRBV6-6|TRBJ1-5
CASRPPGTGGYQPQHF
TGTGCCAGCAGGCCTCCCGGGACAGGAGGGTATCAGCCCCAGCATTTT
>NA|NA|TRBV20-1|TRBJ1-1
CSARGAEAFF
TGCAGTGCCAGAGGCGCTGAAGCTTTCTTT
>NA|NA|TRBV30|TRBJ2-7
CAWSGSKQGDYEQYF
TGTGCCTGGAGTGGTAGTAAGCAAGGAGACTACGAGCAGTACTTC
>NA|TRBD2|TRBV19|TRBJ2-7
CASSPLGGGSYEQYF
TGTGCCAGTAGTCCCCTCGGGGGGGGCTCCTACGAGCAGTACTTC
>NA|TRBD1|TRBV28|TRBJ1-6
CASIPTGESYNSPLHF
TGTGCCAGCATTCCCACAGGGGAATCCTATAATTCACCCCTCCACTTT
>NA|NA|TRBV6-5|TRBJ2-1
CASSQLPGVNEQFF
TGTGCCAGCAGTCAGCTCCCGGGGGTCAATGAGCAGTTCTTC
>once|TRBD2|TRBV11-2|TRBJ2-3
CASLGTSGGIYTDTQYF
TGTGCCAGCCTCGGGACTAGCGGGGGAATCTACACAGATACGCAGTATTTT
>NA|NA|TRBV29-1|TRBJ1-2
CSAEQGAGYTF
TGCAGCGCCGAGCAGGGTGCTGGCTACACCTTC
>NA|NA|TRBV16|TRBJ2-3
CASSQSSSTDTQYF
TGTGCCAGCAGCCAATCGTCAAGCACAGATACGCAGTATTTT
>NA|NA|TRBV5-1|TRBJ2-3
CASSLGQGIDTQYF
TGCGCCAGCAGCTTGGGGCAGGGCATAGATACGCAGTATTTT
>NA|TRBD1|TRBV9|TRBJ2-2
CASSVTGDTGELFF
TGTGCCAGCAGCGTAACAGGGGACACCGGGGAGCTGTTTTTT
>NA|NA|TRBV4-3|TRBJ1-4
CASSQREGYGKLFF
TGCGCCAGCAGCCAGAGGGAGGGCTACGGAAAACTGTTTTTT
>NA|TRBD1|TRBV19|TRBJ1-3
CASSASTGLQNTIYF
TGTGCCAGTAGTGCCTCGACAGGGCTACAGAACACCATATATTTT
>NA|TRBD1|TRBV19|TRBJ2-7
CASSISPGQGAYEQYF
TGTGCCAGTAGTATATCACCGGGACAGGGCGCGTACGAGCAGTACTTC
>NA|TRBD1|TRBV19|TRBJ1-5
CASRSQGVSNQPQHF
TGTGCCAGTAGATCCCAGGGGGTTAGCAATCAGCCCCAGCATTTT
>few|TRBD1|TRBV28|TRBJ1-2
CAIPDRVGTNYGYTF
TGTGCCATCCCGGACAGGGTAGGAACTAACTATGGCTACACCTTC
>NA|TRBD1|TRBV9|TRBJ1-3
CASSSGTGGSGNTIYF
TGTGCCAGCAGCTCCGGGACAGGGGGGTCTGGAAACACCATATATTTT
>few|NA|TRBV29-1|TRBJ1-6
CSVAGEGNALHF
TGCAGCGTAGCAGGGGAGGGTAACGCCCTCCACTTT
>NA|TRBD1|TRBV6-2/TRBV6-3|TRBJ2-5
CASSYTHRGQETQYF
TGTGCCAGCAGTTACACCCACAGGGGTCAAGAGACCCAGTACTTC
>few|NA|TRBV4-2|TRBJ2-1
CASSQGAKDEQFF
TGTGCCAGCAGCCAAGGGGCCAAGGATGAGCAGTTCTTC
>NA|NA|TRBV6-5|TRBJ1-5
CASSYSSPGMGQPQHF
TGTGCCAGCAGTTACTCTTCCCCAGGGATGGGTCAGCCCCAGCATTTT
>NA|TRBD1|TRBV11-2|TRBJ1-1
CASSPRRTGMNTEAFF
TGTGCCAGCAGTCCTCGAAGGACAGGAATGAACACTGAAGCTTTCTTT
>NA|TRBD1|TRBV6-5|TRBJ1-1
CASSQNRGTEAFF
TGTGCCAGCAGTCAGAACAGGGGGACTGAAGCTTTCTTT
>NA|NA|TRBV5-1|TRBJ1-1
CASSFIGQLNTEAFF
TGCGCCAGCAGCTTTATAGGACAGTTGAACACTGAAGCTTTCTTT
>NA|NA|TRBV6-6|TRBJ1-1
CASSYRGAWNTEAFF
TGTGCCAGCAGTTACCGCGGGGCTTGGAACACTGAAGCTTTCTTT
>few|NA|TRBV29-1|TRBJ1-2
CSVPGAGAEDEYGYTF
TGCAGCGTCCCAGGGGCAGGGGCCGAGGATGAATATGGCTACACCTTC
>NA|TRBD2|TRBV10-3|TRBJ2-7
CAIRARGESYEQYF
TGTGCCATCAGGGCGCGGGGGGAATCCTACGAGCAGTACTTC
>NA|TRBD1|TRBV7-8|TRBJ2-1
CATEDRPYNEQFF
TGTGCCACCGAGGACAGGCCTTACAATGAGCAGTTCTTC